This TCR beta chain originates from a study of OX40 agonist ivuxolimab in advanced cancers. Study at large: While on treatment, patients had intravenous ivuxolimab at 0.01 to 10 mg/kg every 2 weeks. Notes on the study in general: Partial responders receiving 0.1-3.0 mg/kg showed among the lowest clonal expansion.

Assay: immunoSEQ multiplex PCR; the TCRdb copy retains only in-frame clones and omits some. Of some 38,000 clones in the sample, 90% to 95% were seen once. Unmatched junction bases numbered 2, after V lost 5 bases and J lost 4 bases. This CDR3 has 13 residues. From germline, CDR1 is SGHVS and CDR2 FNYEAQ. With regard to this clone: Antigen specificity is unknown.

The sequenced sample was CD4+ or CD8+ T cells sorted from blood, obtained in a trial of the OX40 agonist ivuxolimab. This receptor was obtained from an adult with an advanced solid tumor such as melanoma, head and neck, liver or kidney cancer. J is TRBJ1-1 and V is TRBV7-6, with TRBD1 matching over 9 bases. The CDR3 here is CASSDRGSTEAFF. The CDR3 region has the DNA TGTGCCAGCAGCGACAGGGGGAGCACTGAAGCTTTCTTT.